This T cell receptor (beta chain) originates from a study of blood T cell repertoires in COVID-19. About the research overall: Donors in the United States, Italy and Spain gave samples during acute or convalescent COVID-19. Sources were T cells, B-cell-depleted T cells, or PBMCs; the material itself was cDNA or gDNA.

Per the authors' pipeline: Amplification of reference gene primers was used by the study to estimate nucleated cell counts. This table comes from immunoSEQ multiplex PCR, and its TCRdb copy is limited to in-frame clones, with some not included. D and trimming were read from the DNA, whereas the V and J calls and clone size are those reported in that table. The table shows some 200,000 clones, with 75% to 85% occurring only once. The clonotype originates from a woman in her twenties or thirties with COVID-19, enrolled during active disease. The sequenced sample was peripheral blood.

The CDR3 bases are TGTGCCAGCAGGCTGGGACAGAACTATGGCTACACCTTC. It specifies CASRLGQNYGYTF. The genes are TRBV28 and TRBJ1-2, with TRBD1 identical over 7 bases. V shed 6 bases and J 2 bases; nucleotides not matched to a gene: 3. The CDR3 runs 13 residues. Germline values: CDR1 MDHEN, CDR2 SYDVKM.